The T cell receptor (beta chain) under discussion was sequenced for a study of blood T cell repertoires in COVID-19. At the level of the study: Collection of acute and convalescent COVID-19 samples took place in the United States, Italy and Spain.

Original data processing: Amplification of reference gene primers was used by the study to estimate nucleated cell counts. The assay was immunoSEQ multiplex PCR, and TCRdb's table has in-frame clones only and misses some. Clonal size and the V and J genes are those of that table, whereas D and trimming came from the DNA. The repertoire has under 200,000 clones, approximately 82% of them found once; the top ten carry 10% to 15%. Sequenced input: peripheral blood. This sequence was found in a man aged 70-80 years who had recovered from COVID-19.

This CDR3 is CASWARENTEAFF. As DNA, the CDR3 is TGTGCCAGCTGGGCACGGGAGAACACTGAAGCTTTCTTT. The V call is TRBV28, the J call TRBJ1-1; D unclear. The V gene lost 8 bases and the J gene lost 1 base, with 11 bases spanning the gap. CDR3 size: 13 residues. Germline CDR1 is MDHEN and CDR2 is SYDVKM.